This is a list of T cell receptor beta chains from one sample in a study of cytomegalovirus exposure and HLA in healthy donors. Measured with immunoSEQ multiplex PCR; TCRdb has only the in-frame clones, and not every one. Of roughly 130,000 clones in the sample, 70% to 90% were seen once. The sequenced sample consisted of PBMCs. These receptors all stem from a man aged 18 to 29 in good health and CMV-seronegative. Each CDR3 is given with its conserved first and last residue. A D gene is named only where the DNA matches it firmly. Rows may omit the clone size; those that give it use once, few, many or a size class.

few	TRBJ2-1	TRBD2	TRBV28	TGTGCCAGCAGTTTAAGTAGGGGGCGACTAGCGGGACTATCCTACAATGAGCAGTTCTTC	CASSLSRGRLAGLSYNEQFF
.	TRBJ2-5	.	TRBV6-5	TGTGCCAGCAGTTTTTCGGGGGAGACCCAGTACTTC	CASSFSGETQYF
once	TRBJ1-1	.	TRBV4-1	TGCGCCAGCAGCCCAGGGTCAGGGCTAAAGAACACTGAAGCTTTCTTT	CASSPGSGLKNTEAFF
.	TRBJ2-7	TRBD1	TRBV30	TGTGCCTGGGCCTCCGGGACAGGACGGGAAGGCGAGCAGTACTTC	CAWASGTGREGEQYF
.	TRBJ2-3	.	TRBV6-1	TGTGCCAGCAGTAAACCGGGACACACAGATACGCAGTATTTT	CASSKPGHTDTQYF
.	TRBJ2-1	TRBD1	TRBV11-3	TGTGCCAGCGCTTCCGGGACAGCCTACAATGAGCAGTTCTTC	CASASGTAYNEQFF
.	TRBJ2-1	.	TRBV18	TGTGCCAGCTTCGACTCAGGGATTTTTGAGCAGTTCTTC	CASFDSGIFEQFF
.	TRBJ2-7	TRBD2	TRBV4-2	TGTGCCAGCAGCCAAGAGACCAGCGGGGGGGCTAAGCAGTACTTC	CASSQETSGGAKQYF
few	TRBJ2-4	TRBD2	TRBV5-6	TGTGCCAGCAGCTCTAGCGGGGGGGCCCCCTCGGCCAAAAACATTCAGTACTTC	CASSSSGGAPSAKNIQYF
.	TRBJ2-7	.	TRBV10-1	TGCGCCAGCAGTGAGTCTGGGACACGGGTTAGGGAGCAGTACTTC	CASSESGTRVREQYF
few	TRBJ1-5	.	TRBV30	TGTGCCTGGAGTGTTGGCGCGGGGGATCAGCCCCAGCATTTT	CAWSVGAGDQPQHF
.	TRBJ2-5	.	TRBV11-2	TGTGCCAGCAGCTTAGGGATAGCGGAACAAGAGACCCAGTACTTC	CASSLGIAEQETQYF
.	TRBJ1-1	.	TRBV2	TGTGCCAGCAGTGAAGCCGGGAGAGCTTACACTGAAGCTTTCTTT	CASSEAGRAYTEAFF
.	TRBJ1-4	.	TRBV2	TGTGCCAGCAGTGGCTACAGGGAAGGAAAACTGTTTTTT	CASSGYREGKLFF
.	TRBJ1-3	.	TRBV5-1	TGCGCCAGCAGCTTGGTGGGGGGCTCTGGAAACACCATATATTTT	CASSLVGGSGNTIYF